This TCR beta chain was sequenced for a study of OX40 agonist ivuxolimab in advanced cancers. Study-level background: Treatment received earlier with anti-PD-1, anti-PD-L1 or anti-CTLA-4 agents was allowed, and over 35% had some. Whole-study findings and limits: Low normalized T-cell clonal expansion was additionally recorded for some nonresponders.

Some clones are missing from TCRdb's copy, which holds only in-frame ones; the method was immunoSEQ multiplex PCR. The sample shows around 37,000 clones, about four fifths of them seen only once. Comment on this clone: Its antigen is undetermined.

Trimming took 7 bases from V and 3 from J; bases not matched to a gene: 15. Germline assignment: CDR1 SQVTM and CDR2 ANQGSEA. The CDR3 runs to 16 residues. The TCR originated in an adult with an advanced solid tumor such as melanoma, head and neck, liver or kidney cancer. The material sequenced was CD4+ or CD8+ T cells sorted from blood, taken in a trial of the OX40 agonist ivuxolimab. The rearrangement links TRBV29-1 to TRBJ2-7, with 10 bases lining up with TRBD1. CDR3 DNA sequence: TGCAGCGCCCGGACAGGGGGGAGGAGGGAGATCTACGAGCAGTACTTC. Translating gives CSARTGGRREIYEQYF.